The clone carrying this TCR beta chain came up many times. The antigen is unknown. TCRdb redid the calling of the 5' RACE reads with MiXCR, one entry per CDR3 protein. The sample has about 400,000 distinct CDR3 sequences; around 22% are singletons. The data were obtained in a study of CD8 T cells in ankylosing spondylitis. Points from the study as a whole: For ankylosing spondylitis blood, a TCR beta motif of several highly homologous variants appeared characteristic.

This CDR3 is 16 amino acids long. V gave up 12 bases and J gave up 6 bases, with 27 bases separating them. Germline lookup yields CDR1 KGHDR and CDR2 SFDVKD. The clonotype comes from a male donor with ankylosing spondylitis. The J gene is TRBJ2-3, the V gene TRBV24-1, with TRBD2 as a possible D gene (5 bases). The material sequenced was blood, either unsorted or a sorted T cell fraction (not recorded which). The CDR3 region is CASSSGSQLLGDTQYF. The CDR3 DNA follows: TGTGCCTCTTCCTCGGGGTCTCAACTGCTGGGGGATACGCAGTATTTT.